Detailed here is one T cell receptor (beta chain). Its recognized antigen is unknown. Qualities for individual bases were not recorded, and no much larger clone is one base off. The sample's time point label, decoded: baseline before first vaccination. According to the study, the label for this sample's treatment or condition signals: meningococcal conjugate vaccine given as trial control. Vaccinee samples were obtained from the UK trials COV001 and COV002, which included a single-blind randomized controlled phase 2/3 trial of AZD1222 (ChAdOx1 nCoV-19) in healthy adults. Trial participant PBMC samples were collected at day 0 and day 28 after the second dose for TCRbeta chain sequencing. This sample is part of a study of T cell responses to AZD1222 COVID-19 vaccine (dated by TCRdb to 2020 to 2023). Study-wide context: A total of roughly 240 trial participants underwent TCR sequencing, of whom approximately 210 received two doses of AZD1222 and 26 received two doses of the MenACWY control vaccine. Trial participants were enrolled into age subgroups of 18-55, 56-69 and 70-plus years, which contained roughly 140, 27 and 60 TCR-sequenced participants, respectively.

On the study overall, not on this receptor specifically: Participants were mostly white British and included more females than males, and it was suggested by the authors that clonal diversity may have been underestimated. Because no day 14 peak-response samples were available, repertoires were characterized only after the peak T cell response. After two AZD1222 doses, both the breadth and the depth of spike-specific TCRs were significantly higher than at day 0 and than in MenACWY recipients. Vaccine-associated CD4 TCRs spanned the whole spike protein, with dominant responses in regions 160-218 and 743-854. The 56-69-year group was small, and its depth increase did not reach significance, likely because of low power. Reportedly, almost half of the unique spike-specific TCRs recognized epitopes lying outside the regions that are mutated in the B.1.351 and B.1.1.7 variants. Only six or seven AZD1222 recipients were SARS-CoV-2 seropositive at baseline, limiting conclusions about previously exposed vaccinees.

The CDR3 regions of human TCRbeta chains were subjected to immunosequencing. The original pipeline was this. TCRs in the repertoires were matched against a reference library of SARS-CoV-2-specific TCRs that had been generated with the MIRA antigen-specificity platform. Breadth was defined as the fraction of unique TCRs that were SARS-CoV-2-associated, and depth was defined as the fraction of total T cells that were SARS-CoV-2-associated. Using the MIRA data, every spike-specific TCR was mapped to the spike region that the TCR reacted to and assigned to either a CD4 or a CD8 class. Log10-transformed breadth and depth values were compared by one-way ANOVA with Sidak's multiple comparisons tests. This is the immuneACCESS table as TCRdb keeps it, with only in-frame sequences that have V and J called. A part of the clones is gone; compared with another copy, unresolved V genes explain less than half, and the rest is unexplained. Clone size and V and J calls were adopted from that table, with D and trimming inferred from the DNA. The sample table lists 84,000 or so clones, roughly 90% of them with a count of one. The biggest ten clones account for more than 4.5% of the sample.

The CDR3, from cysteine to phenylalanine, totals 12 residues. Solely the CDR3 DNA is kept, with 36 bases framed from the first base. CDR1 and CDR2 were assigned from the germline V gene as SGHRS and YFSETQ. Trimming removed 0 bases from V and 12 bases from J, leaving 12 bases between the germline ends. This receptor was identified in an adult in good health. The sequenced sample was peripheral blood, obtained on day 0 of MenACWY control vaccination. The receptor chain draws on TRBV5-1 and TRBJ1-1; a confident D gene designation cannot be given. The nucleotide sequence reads TGCGCCAGCAGCTTGGATAGAAGTCGGACTTTCTTT. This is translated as CASSLDRSRTFF. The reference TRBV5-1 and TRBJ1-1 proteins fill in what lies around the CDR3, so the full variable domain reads KAGVTQTPRYLIKTRGQQVTLSCSPISGHRSVSWYQQTPGQGLQFLFEYFSETQRNKGNFPGRFSGRQFSNSRSEMNVSTLELGDSALYLCASSLDRSRTFFGQGTRLTVV.